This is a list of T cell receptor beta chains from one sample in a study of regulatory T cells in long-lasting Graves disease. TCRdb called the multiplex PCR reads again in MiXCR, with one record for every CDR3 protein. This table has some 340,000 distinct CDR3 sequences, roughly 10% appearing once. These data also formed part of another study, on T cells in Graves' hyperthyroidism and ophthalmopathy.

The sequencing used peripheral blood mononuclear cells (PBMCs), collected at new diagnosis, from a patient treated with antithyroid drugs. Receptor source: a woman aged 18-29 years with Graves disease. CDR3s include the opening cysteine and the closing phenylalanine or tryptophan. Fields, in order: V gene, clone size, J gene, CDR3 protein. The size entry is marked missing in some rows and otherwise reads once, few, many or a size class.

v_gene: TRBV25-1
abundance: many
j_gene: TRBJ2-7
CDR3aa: CASRNILGLAGPLTNYEQYF

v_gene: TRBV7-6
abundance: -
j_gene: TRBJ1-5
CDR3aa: CASSQDRGNQPQHF

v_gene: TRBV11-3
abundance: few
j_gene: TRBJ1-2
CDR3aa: CASPRLGQIHGYTF

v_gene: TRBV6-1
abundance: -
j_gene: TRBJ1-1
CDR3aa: CASCGIMNTEAFF

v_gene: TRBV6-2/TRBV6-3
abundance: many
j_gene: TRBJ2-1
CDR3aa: CASSEAGLSSYNEQFF

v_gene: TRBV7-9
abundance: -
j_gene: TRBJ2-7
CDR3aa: CASSLMQGASEQYF

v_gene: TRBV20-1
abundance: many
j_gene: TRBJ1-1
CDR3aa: CSARAGSQNTEAFF

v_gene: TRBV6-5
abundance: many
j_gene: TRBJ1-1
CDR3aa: CASSYSSPYMNTEAFF

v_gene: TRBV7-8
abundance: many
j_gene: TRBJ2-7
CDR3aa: CASMRDPASYEQYF

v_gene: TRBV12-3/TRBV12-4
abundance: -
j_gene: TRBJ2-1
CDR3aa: CASSEMGTSGRSYNEQFF

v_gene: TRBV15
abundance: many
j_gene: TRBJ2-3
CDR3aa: CATSRALLALAAPPDTQYF

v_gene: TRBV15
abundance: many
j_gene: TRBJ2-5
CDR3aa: CATSRNDRNQETQYF

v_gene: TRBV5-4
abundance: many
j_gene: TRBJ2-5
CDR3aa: CASSSTAGPPQTQYF

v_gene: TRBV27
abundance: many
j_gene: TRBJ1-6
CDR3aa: CASSWGQIQAPLHF

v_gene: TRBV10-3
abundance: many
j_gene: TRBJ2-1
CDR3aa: CAISESTGGAYNEQFF

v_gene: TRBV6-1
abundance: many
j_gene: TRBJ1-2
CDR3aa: CASRNDRGREYGYTF

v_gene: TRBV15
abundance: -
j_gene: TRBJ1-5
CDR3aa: CATSRDRQGAQHF

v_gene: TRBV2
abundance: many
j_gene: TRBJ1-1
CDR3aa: CASSEATYTEAFF

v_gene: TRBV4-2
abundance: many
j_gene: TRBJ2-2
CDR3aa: CASTEGVALRDTGELFF

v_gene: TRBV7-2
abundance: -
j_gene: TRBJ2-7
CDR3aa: CASSLEIGQNYEQYF

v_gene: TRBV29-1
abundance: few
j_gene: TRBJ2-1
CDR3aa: CSFEGREGSYNEQFF

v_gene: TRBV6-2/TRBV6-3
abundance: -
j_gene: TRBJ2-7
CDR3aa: CASGPHAPGSDYEQYF

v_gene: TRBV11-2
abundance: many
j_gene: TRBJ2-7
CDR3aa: CASSPRPLRDRVILLEQYF

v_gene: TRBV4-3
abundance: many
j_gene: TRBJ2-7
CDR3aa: CASSPNELAYTYEQYF

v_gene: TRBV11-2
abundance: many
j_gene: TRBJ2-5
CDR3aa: CASTSWRTQYF

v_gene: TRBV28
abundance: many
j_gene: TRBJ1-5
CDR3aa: CASSLVVSGAFNQPQHF

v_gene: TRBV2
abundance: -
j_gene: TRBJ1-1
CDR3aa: CASSPGTGAGATEAFF

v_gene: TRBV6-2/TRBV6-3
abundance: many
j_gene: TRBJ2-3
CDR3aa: CASSRSGTSGGGDTQYF

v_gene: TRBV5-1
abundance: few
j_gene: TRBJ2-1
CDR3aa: CASSPGQGRANEQFF

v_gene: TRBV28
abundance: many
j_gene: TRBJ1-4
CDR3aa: CASSLQGGYEKLFF

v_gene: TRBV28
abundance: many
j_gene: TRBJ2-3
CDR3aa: CASSPYTPATSGEGDTQYF

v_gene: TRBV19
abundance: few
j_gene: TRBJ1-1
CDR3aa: CASSIIPGRNTEAFF

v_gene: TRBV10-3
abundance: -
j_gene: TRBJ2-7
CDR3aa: CAISTGPGALGEQYF

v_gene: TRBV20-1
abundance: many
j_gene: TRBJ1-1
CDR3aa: CSARATGLPEAFF